This T cell receptor (beta chain) emerged from a study of T cell changes during pregnancy in multiple sclerosis. The data were produced by immunoSEQ multiplex PCR, yet TCRdb's version contains in-frame clones alone and is incomplete. The sample lists 25,000 to 35,000 clones, approximately 89% occurring once. The CDR3 extends over 15 amino acids. Germline V gives CDR1 WSHSY, CDR2 SAAADI. Details on this clone: The junction does not match germline at one end; this may be a read error.

This clonotype was sampled from a female donor with multiple sclerosis, enrolled in a pregnancy study. Sequencing was performed on CD8+ T cells from peripheral blood mononuclear cells, taken in the first trimester of pregnancy. J is TRBJ1-5 and V is TRBV10-2; 7 nucleotides match TRBD1. The CDR3 here is CASSSITGGNQPQHF. In DNA form, the CDR3 reads TGTGCCAGCAGTTCCATCACAGGGGGCAATCAGCCCCAGCATTTT.